This paragraph covers one T cell receptor beta chain sequence. These data originate in a study of blood T cell repertoires in COVID-19. The CDR3 loop spans 19 amino acids. Germline values: CDR1 KGHSH, CDR2 LQKENI. The V segment lost 3 bases and the J segment 3 bases; nucleotides outside the gene matches: 11. In the authors' workflow: Scientists estimated how many nucleated cells there were by amplifying reference gene primers. Assay used: immunoSEQ multiplex PCR; TCRdb lists only in-frame clones, some missing. The DNA gave D and trimming, while V, J and clone size come from that table. The sample consists of about 98,000 clones, over 65% of them appearing once.

The rearrangement joins TRBV18 to TRBJ2-5, with 15 bases identical to TRBD2. The sequencing input was peripheral blood. The origin of this receptor is a human donor in a cohort sampled during active COVID-19. The CDR3 reads CASSPGLAGGLTTKETQYF. As DNA, the CDR3 is TGTGCCAGCTCACCCGGACTAGCGGGGGGGTTGACGACCAAAGAGACCCAGTACTTC. Looking up the rest from reference TRBV18 and TRBJ2-5 gives the full variable domain: NAGVMQNPRHLVRRRGQEARLRCSPMKGHSHVYWYRQLPEEGLKFMVYLQKENIIDESGMPKERFSAEFPKEGPSILRIQQVVRGDSAAYFCASSPGLAGGLTTKETQYFGPGTRLLVL.